This T cell receptor (beta chain) was sequenced for a study of response to subunit inactivated influenza vaccine. Study-wide results and caveats: With each seasonal influenza vaccination, the authors suggested, few new T cells are recruited.

Germline CDR1 DFQATT, CDR2 SNEGSKA (reference sequence). Trimming pared 3 bases from V and 0 bases from J, leaving 14 bases between. This CDR3 has 15 amino acids. TCRdb analysed the RT-PCR reads with MiXCR anew, one entry per CDR3 protein. The sample shows almost 250,000 distinct CDR3 sequences, about 12% of them seen only once. The sample holds a few counts of this clonotype. Its antigen is unknown. V is TRBV20-1 and J is TRBJ1-1; TRBD1 is a possible D gene (6 bases). This specimen consisted of non-naive T cells sorted from PBMCs, obtained approximately 15 days before vaccination. This clonotype originated in a man aged 50-60 years who received an inactivated influenza vaccine. The DNA for the CDR3 is TGCAGTGCTAGCGGACAGCGTACGATGAACACTGAAGCTTTCTTT. It yields the protein CSASGQRTMNTEAFF.